This T cell receptor (beta chain) was recorded in a study of shared clonotypes between healthy human individuals. Study overall: Each donor's CD4 naive and CD4 memory cells filled three plates apiece, CD8 naive two, and CD8 memory one.

This clone was detected many times. V was cut by 3 bases and J by 6 bases, with 7 bases left in between. The CDR3 runs to 11 residues. Germline loops: CDR1 DFQATT, CDR2 SNEGSKA (reference sequence). The assay was immunoSEQ multiplex PCR, and TCRdb's table has in-frame clones only and misses some. The sample comprises over 850,000 clones, approximately 80% of which are singletons, and 0.55% to 0.7% rests with the top ten. The chain uses TRBV20-1 and TRBJ2-3, with no clear D. This TCR derives from a man aged 18 to 30 in good health. Some clones in this sample may be carry-over from other donors' samples. The sequenced sample consisted of memory CD4+ T cells from PBMCs. The subset was: CD45RA-negative fraction. CDR3 DNA sequence: TGCAGTGCTAGCCCGGCGGATACGCAGTATTTT. Translated: CSASPADTQYF.